This is a list of T cell receptor beta chains from one sample in a study of T-cell memory formation after mild COVID-19. TCRdb recomputed calls from the 5' RACE reads with MiXCR, one row per CDR3 protein. The data contain about 350,000 distinct CDR3 sequences, roughly 19% of them singletons. Source material: PBMCs or a T cell subset sorted from them (not recorded which). Receptors were obtained from a young man who had mild COVID-19 (a few samples of this study predate the infection). Cell type and time point are not known. Each CDR3 is given with its conserved first and last residue. A D gene is named only where the DNA matches it firmly. Rows give clone size only sometimes, using once, few, many, or a class for an expanded clone.

TRBV7-7	TRBJ2-7	TRBD1	few	TGTGCCAGCAGCCTGGGACAGGGGGCCGTGCAGTACTTC	CASSLGQGAVQYF
TRBV4-2	TRBJ2-6	NA	NA	TGTGCCAGCAGGGAATCTGGGGCCAACGTCCTGACTTTC	CASRESGANVLTF
TRBV4-1	TRBJ1-2	TRBD1	few	TGCGCCAGCAGCCAAGAACAGGGACAGCACTATGGCTACACCTTC	CASSQEQGQHYGYTF
TRBV20-1	TRBJ2-7	TRBD1	once	TGCAGTGCTAGAGAGGTGGGACAGGGGCTGGTATACGAGCAGTACTTC	CSAREVGQGLVYEQYF
TRBV13	TRBJ2-7	TRBD1	few	TGTGCCAGCGGTGACGGACAGGACCTCTACGAGCAGTACTTC	CASGDGQDLYEQYF
TRBV20-1	TRBJ2-3	NA	NA	TGCAGTGCTAGAATTGGGTGGGGCACAGATACGCAGTATTTT	CSARIGWGTDTQYF
TRBV27	TRBJ1-1	NA	NA	TGTGCCAGCAGTCTTTCCCCGGCGGGGAGCACTGAAGCTTTCTTT	CASSLSPAGSTEAFF
TRBV7-2	TRBJ2-1	TRBD2	NA	TGTGCCAGCAGCTTTAGCAACCGTGTGACTAGCGGGACCATGGTTGAGCAGTTCTTC	CASSFSNRVTSGTMVEQFF
TRBV9	TRBJ2-1	NA	few	TGTGCCAGCAGCGTTTACTGGGGTGAGCAGTTCTTC	CASSVYWGEQFF
TRBV3-1	TRBJ2-3	TRBD2	few	TGTGCCAGCAGCCAATACGCGGGGGGACGGGCAGATACGCAGTATTTT	CASSQYAGGRADTQYF
TRBV4-1	TRBJ1-4	NA	NA	TGCGCCAGCAGCCCGGGCTGGGGGGGGAATGAAAAACTGTTTTTT	CASSPGWGGNEKLFF
TRBV12-3/TRBV12-4	TRBJ2-2	NA	few	TGTGCCAGCAGTCCTCGTGCCCGCACCGGGGAGCTGTTTTTT	CASSPRARTGELFF
TRBV6-5	TRBJ2-1	TRBD1	few	TGTGCCAGCAGTCCGCCAGGGACAGTTGAGCAGTTCTTC	CASSPPGTVEQFF
TRBV12-3/TRBV12-4	TRBJ2-3	TRBD1	NA	TGTGCCAGCAGTCAAGACAGGGTCCCAGATACGCAGTATTTT	CASSQDRVPDTQYF
TRBV24-1	TRBJ1-2	NA	NA	TGTGCCACCAGTCCGGACAGCTATGGCTACACCTTC	CATSPDSYGYTF
TRBV3-1	TRBJ2-4	NA	NA	TGTGCCAGCAGCCTGTCGGGGGCCAAAAACATTCAGTACTTC	CASSLSGAKNIQYF
TRBV27	TRBJ1-1	NA	NA	TGTGCCAGCAGTTGGTTGCGGATCGAGGGGGGAACTGAAGCTTTCTTT	CASSWLRIEGGTEAFF
TRBV20-1	TRBJ1-4	TRBD1	NA	TGCAGTGCTAGAGATCAAGGGGGCTCTACTAATGAAAAACTGTTTTTT	CSARDQGGSTNEKLFF
TRBV9	TRBJ2-5	NA	few	TGTGCCAGCAGCCCAACAGGGAGTGGGCTGCAAGAGACCCAGTACTTC	CASSPTGSGLQETQYF
TRBV5-1	TRBJ2-2	NA	few	TGCGCCAGCAGCTTAATAACGAACACCGGGGAGCTGTTTTTT	CASSLITNTGELFF
TRBV4-1	TRBJ2-5	NA	few	TGCGCCAGCAGCCAGCGGGGACGCCTACAAGAGACCCAGTACTTC	CASSQRGRLQETQYF
TRBV24-1	TRBJ2-2	NA	few	TGTGCCACCAGTGATCCCTCGACAGGCGGCGGGGAGCTGTTTTTT	CATSDPSTGGGELFF
TRBV4-1	TRBJ1-3	NA	few	TGCGCCAGCAGCCCCTCAGAGGGGCAGGCGAGCTCTGGAAACACCATATATTTT	CASSPSEGQASSGNTIYF
TRBV5-1	TRBJ2-2	NA	NA	TGCGCCAGCAGCCGGGACTCCATGAACACCGGGGAGCTGTTTTTT	CASSRDSMNTGELFF
TRBV6-6	TRBJ2-3	NA	NA	TGTGCCAGCAGTTACGGGGGAAAGGCCGCAGATACGCAGTATTTT	CASSYGGKAADTQYF
TRBV20-1	TRBJ2-1	TRBD2	NA	TGCAGTGCCATGGGACTAGTTGGCAATGAGCAGTTCTTC	CSAMGLVGNEQFF
TRBV24-1	TRBJ1-2	TRBD1	few	TGTGCCACCAGTGATTCGCGGCTCAACAGGGGGCATCGTAACTATGGCTACACCTTC	CATSDSRLNRGHRNYGYTF
TRBV11-2	TRBJ2-7	NA	NA	TGTGCCAGCAGCTTATGGTTGGGGGACGAGCAGTACTTC	CASSLWLGDEQYF
TRBV14	TRBJ1-2	NA	NA	TGTGCCAGCAGCCCAGCCCCGGCGGGCTATGGCTACACCTTC	CASSPAPAGYGYTF
TRBV5-6	TRBJ1-1	NA	NA	TGTGCCAGCAGCTCCAGGTTATCCAGCACTGAAGCTTTCTTT	CASSSRLSSTEAFF
TRBV2	TRBJ1-2	NA	NA	TGTGCCAGCTCAAAGGAACCTCTATGGGGCTACACCTTC	CASSKEPLWGYTF
TRBV7-2	TRBJ1-2	NA	NA	TGTGCCTCCCGGGGGGGGCTCTATGGCTACACCTTC	CASRGGLYGYTF
TRBV7-9	TRBJ1-2	TRBD1	few	TGTGCCAGCAGCTTAGCGGGACAGGAATACTATGGCTACACCTTC	CASSLAGQEYYGYTF
TRBV5-1	TRBJ2-3	TRBD2	NA	TGCGCCAGTCGGACTAGCGGGGAGACCACGCAGTATTTT	CASRTSGETTQYF
TRBV7-9	TRBJ1-1	NA	few	TGTGCCAGCAGGAAGGGGAGTTCCGACACTGAAGCTTTCTTT	CASRKGSSDTEAFF
TRBV20-1	TRBJ1-1	NA	few	TGCAGTGCTAGAGTCCAGTTAGGATGGACTGAAGCTTTCTTT	CSARVQLGWTEAFF
TRBV12-3/TRBV12-4	TRBJ2-7	TRBD1	few	TGTGCCAGCAGCTCGGGACAGGCTTTCTACGAGCAGTACTTC	CASSSGQAFYEQYF
TRBV28	TRBJ1-6	TRBD1	NA	TGTGCCAGCAGTCGGTCCGGGACAGCAAATTCACCCCTCAACTTT	CASSRSGTANSPLNF
TRBV7-9	TRBJ2-1	NA	NA	TGTGCCAGCAGCTTAGGCGGACAGTACGTCGAGCAGTTCTTC	CASSLGGQYVEQFF
TRBV4-3	TRBJ2-5	NA	few	TGCGCCAGCAGCCCTCAAACAGAGACCCAGTACTTC	CASSPQTETQYF
TRBV12-3/TRBV12-4	TRBJ2-2	NA	few	TGTGCCAGCAGTTCGCGACAGACGAACACCGGGGAGCTGTTTTTT	CASSSRQTNTGELFF
TRBV4-2	TRBJ2-5	TRBD2	NA	TGTGCCAGCAGCCAAGCGTACCCGCTAGCGGGGTTAGAGACCCAGTACTTC	CASSQAYPLAGLETQYF
TRBV12-3/TRBV12-4	TRBJ2-1	NA	few	TGTGCCAGCAGTTTAGGGGGGTGGGCCTACAATGAGCAGTTCTTC	CASSLGGWAYNEQFF
TRBV7-9	TRBJ2-2	TRBD1	few	TGTGCCAGCAGCCCGTCGGACAGGGACACCGGGGAGCTGTTTTTT	CASSPSDRDTGELFF
TRBV5-1	TRBJ1-4	TRBD1	NA	TGCGCCAGCAGCCCCAGTCAGGGGGGCTATGAAAAACTGTTTTTT	CASSPSQGGYEKLFF
TRBV28	TRBJ2-1	NA	NA	TGTGCCAGCAATACAAAGGGCCATGAGCAGTTCTTC	CASNTKGHEQFF
TRBV29-1	TRBJ1-2	NA	NA	TGCAGCGTTGGATGGGGGCAGGGGACGGATGGCTACACCTTC	CSVGWGQGTDGYTF
TRBV19	TRBJ1-2	NA	many	TGTGCCAGTAGTATCGAAAGGGTTGGCTACACCTTC	CASSIERVGYTF
TRBV4-3	TRBJ2-3	NA	few	TGCGCCAGCAGCCAACTTACAGGGAGGACAGATACGCAGTATTTT	CASSQLTGRTDTQYF
TRBV6-5	TRBJ1-6	TRBD1	few	TGTGCCAGCGGGACAGGGGAATACTCACCCCTCCACTTT	CASGTGEYSPLHF
TRBV4-3	TRBJ1-4	NA	NA	TGCGCCAGCAGCCAATACAGGGCAACTAATGAAAAACTGTTTTTT	CASSQYRATNEKLFF
TRBV7-9	TRBJ1-1	NA	NA	TGTGCCAGCAGCCGAACCGTTGGTAGGTGGACTGAAGCTTTCTTT	CASSRTVGRWTEAFF
TRBV5-1	TRBJ2-2	NA	NA	TGCGCCAGCAGCGCTTCAGACACCGGGGAGCTGTTTTTT	CASSASDTGELFF
TRBV20-1	TRBJ2-5	TRBD2	NA	TGCAGTGCTCTAGCGGGGGGCCCTCGTCAGTACTTC	CSALAGGPRQYF
TRBV6-5	TRBJ2-7	NA	NA	TGTGCCAGCAGTTTTTCTATCTTTGGTAGCGACGAGCAGTACTTC	CASSFSIFGSDEQYF